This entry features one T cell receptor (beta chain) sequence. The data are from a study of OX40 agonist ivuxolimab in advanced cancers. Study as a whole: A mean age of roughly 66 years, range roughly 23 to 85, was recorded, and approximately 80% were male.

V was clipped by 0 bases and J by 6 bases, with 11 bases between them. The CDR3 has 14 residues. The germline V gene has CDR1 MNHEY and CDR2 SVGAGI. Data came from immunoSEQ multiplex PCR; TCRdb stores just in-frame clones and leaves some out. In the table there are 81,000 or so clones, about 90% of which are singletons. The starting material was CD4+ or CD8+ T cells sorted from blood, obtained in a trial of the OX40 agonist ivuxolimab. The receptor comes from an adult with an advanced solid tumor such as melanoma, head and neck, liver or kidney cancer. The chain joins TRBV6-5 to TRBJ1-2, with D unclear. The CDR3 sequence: CASSYSSGIDGYTF. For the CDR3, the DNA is TGTGCCAGCAGTTACTCGAGCGGGATCGATGGCTACACCTTC.